The rows below give T cell receptor beta chains drawn from one sample of a study of T cells after yellow fever vaccination. TCRdb redid the calling of the 5' RACE reads with MiXCR, one entry per CDR3 protein. The sample lists about 300,000 distinct CDR3 sequences; less than 9.5% were seen once. This material consisted of CD4+ T cells sorted from PBMCs, taken 5 days after the yellow fever booster vaccination. These receptor sequences come from a young man who received the YFV17D yellow fever vaccine. Each CDR3 is given with its conserved first and last residue. Fields, in order: D gene, V gene, J gene, clone size, CDR3 protein, CDR3 DNA. D genes are given only for firm matches. Clone size is given for some rows only: seen once, a few or many times, or a class if the clone is expanded.

d_call: -; v_call: TRBV21-1; j_call: TRBJ2-1; clone_size: -; cdr3_aa: CASSKAGGDYNEQFF; cdr3_nt: TGTGCCAGCAGCAAAGCCGGGGGGGACTACAATGAGCAGTTCTTC
d_call: -; v_call: TRBV20-1; j_call: TRBJ1-2; clone_size: few; cdr3_aa: CSARTYGGPNYGYTF; cdr3_nt: TGCAGTGCTAGAACCTACGGGGGACCAAACTATGGCTACACCTTC
d_call: -; v_call: TRBV20-1; j_call: TRBJ2-5; clone_size: -; cdr3_aa: CSARRSGETQYF; cdr3_nt: TGCAGTGCTAGACGTAGCGGAGAGACCCAGTACTTC
d_call: TRBD2; v_call: TRBV5-1; j_call: TRBJ2-3; clone_size: -; cdr3_aa: CASSGDTSGGTDTQYF; cdr3_nt: TGCGCCAGCAGCGGCGACACTAGCGGGGGGACAGATACGCAGTATTTT
d_call: -; v_call: TRBV18; j_call: TRBJ2-1; clone_size: -; cdr3_aa: CASSPSLARDNEQFF; cdr3_nt: TGTGCCAGCTCACCTTCGCTAGCGAGGGACAATGAGCAGTTCTTC
d_call: TRBD1; v_call: TRBV11-2; j_call: TRBJ1-1; clone_size: -; cdr3_aa: CASSSYQGVGEAFF; cdr3_nt: TGTGCCAGCAGCTCATACCAGGGGGTAGGCGAAGCTTTCTTT
d_call: TRBD2; v_call: TRBV7-2; j_call: TRBJ2-7; clone_size: few; cdr3_aa: CASSHRTSGGGWYEQYF; cdr3_nt: TGTGCCAGCAGCCATCGGACTAGCGGGGGGGGTTGGTACGAGCAGTACTTC
d_call: -; v_call: TRBV10-3; j_call: TRBJ2-1; clone_size: -; cdr3_aa: CAIRRGDEQFF; cdr3_nt: TGTGCCATCAGGAGAGGGGATGAGCAGTTCTTC
d_call: -; v_call: TRBV7-2; j_call: TRBJ1-5; clone_size: many; cdr3_aa: CASSSLGHQPQHF; cdr3_nt: TGTGCCAGCAGCTCGCTAGGGCATCAGCCCCAGCATTTT
d_call: -; v_call: TRBV2; j_call: TRBJ1-1; clone_size: -; cdr3_aa: CASSERELTEAFF; cdr3_nt: TGTGCCAGCAGTGAAAGGGAGCTCACTGAAGCTTTCTTT
d_call: TRBD2; v_call: TRBV11-2; j_call: TRBJ2-1; clone_size: few; cdr3_aa: CASSRSGGVDNEQFF; cdr3_nt: TGTGCCAGCAGTCGGAGCGGGGGAGTCGACAATGAGCAGTTCTTC